The text below deals with one T cell receptor beta chain. This sample is part of a study of blood T cell repertoires in COVID-19. Whole-study context: COVID-19 samples collected from the United States, Italy and Spain covered acute and convalescent phases. In each case, the material was cDNA or gDNA derived from T cells, B-cell-depleted T cells, or PBMCs.

In the original processing: Estimation of nucleated cell counts relied on the amplification of reference gene primers. The method was immunoSEQ multiplex PCR; TCRdb's version includes in-frame clones alone and lacks a portion of them. V, J and clone size reflect that table, while D and trimming were determined from the DNA. The table shows roughly 240,000 clones, with around 88% occurring only once. The CDR3 spans 11 residues. V was trimmed by 6 bases and J by 4 bases, leaving 5 bases between them. The sample was peripheral blood. This TCR was sampled from a woman aged 25 to 39 who had recovered from COVID-19. The V and J genes are TRBV12-3 or TRBV12-4 and TRBJ2-3; D not resolved. CDR3 nucleotide sequence: TGTGCCAGCAGCTATTCAGATACGCAGTATTTT. This gives the protein CASSYSDTQYF.